This entry features one T cell receptor beta chain sequence. No antigen is known for it. The CDR3 is 15 residues long. With 5 bases removed from V and 0 bases from J, the gap between germline ends came to 11 bases. Germline V gene data show CDR1 as SGHVS and CDR2 as FNYEAQ. This specimen comes from a study of post-analysis software for immune sequencing data. Across the study: The courses of disease that were included comprised relapsing-remitting, secondary progressive and progressive-relapsing multiple sclerosis. The study's findings and limits: Relative to controls, patients with multiple sclerosis showed significantly lower normalized Chao1 diversity. Higher frequency in patients than in controls was seen for a handful of TRBV segments, with TRBV5-6, TRBV5-1 and TRBV20-1 among them. Samples from a shared batch, those prepared together, strongly co-clustered by F measure.

Prepared TCR beta cDNA libraries contained unique molecular identifiers. A population of about 0.9 to 10 million T cells gave rise to about half a million cDNA molecules. One entry per CDR3 protein, called by TCRdb with MiXCR from the PCR reads. The repertoire includes about 770,000 distinct CDR3 sequences, 46% of them detected once, and roughly 4.9% sits in the top ten. The sample comprised blood. The source is a girl under 18 with multiple sclerosis. V is TRBV7-6 and J is TRBJ2-1; D is possibly TRBD2 (5 bases). CDR3 coding DNA: TGTGCCAGCAGCCCAGCGGAGAGCTCCTACAATGAGCAGTTCTTC. It specifies CASSPAESSYNEQFF.